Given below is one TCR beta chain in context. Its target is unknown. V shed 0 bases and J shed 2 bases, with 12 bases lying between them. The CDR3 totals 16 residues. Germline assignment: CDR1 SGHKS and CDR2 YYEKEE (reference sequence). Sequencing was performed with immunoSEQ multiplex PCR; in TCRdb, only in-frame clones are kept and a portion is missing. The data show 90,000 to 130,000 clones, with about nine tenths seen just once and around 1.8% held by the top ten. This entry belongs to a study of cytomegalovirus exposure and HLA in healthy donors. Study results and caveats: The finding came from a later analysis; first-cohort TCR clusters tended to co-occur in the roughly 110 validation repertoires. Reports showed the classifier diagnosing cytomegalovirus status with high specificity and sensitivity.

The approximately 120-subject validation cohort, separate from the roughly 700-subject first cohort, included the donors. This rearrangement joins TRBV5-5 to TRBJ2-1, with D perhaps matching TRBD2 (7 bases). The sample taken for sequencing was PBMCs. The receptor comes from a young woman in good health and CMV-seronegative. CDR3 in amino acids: CASSLERRGPYNEQFF. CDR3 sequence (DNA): TGTGCCAGCAGCTTGGAACGGCGGGGGCCCTACAATGAGCAGTTCTTC. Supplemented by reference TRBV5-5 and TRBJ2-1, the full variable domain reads DAGVTQSPTHLIKTRGQQVTLRCSPISGHKSVSWYQQVLGQGPQFIFQYYEKEERGRGNFPDRFSARQFPNYSSELNVNALLLGDSALYLCASSLERRGPYNEQFFGPGTRLTVL.